This TCR beta chain was identified during a study of PD-1 blockade in classical Hodgkin lymphoma. CDR1 and CDR2 (germline): SGDLS, YYNGEE. V lost 4 bases, J lost 6 bases, and 4 bases stayed unmatched. The CDR3 is 15 residues long. Each and every patient relapsed after autologous stem cell transplantation, and patients got differing brentuximab vedotin exposure. Broader study findings: Partial responders and progressors had significantly lower baseline TCR diversity.

On this clone: The antigen remains undetermined.

Some clones are missing from TCRdb's copy, which holds only in-frame ones; the method was immunoSEQ multiplex PCR. The sample records approximately 50,000 clones, more than 70% being singletons. This sample comprised peripheral blood mononuclear cells (PBMCs), obtained before the second cycle of nivolumab. This clonotype was sampled from a human donor with classical Hodgkin lymphoma. This chain links TRBV9 with TRBJ2-2, with 12 bases aligning to TRBD2. In DNA, the CDR3 is TGTGCCAGCAGCTCCAGACTAGCGGGGGCCGGGGAGCTGTTTTTT. Its protein product is CASSSRLAGAGELFF.